Given below is one T cell receptor beta chain in context. 13 Jbeta primers and 60 Vbeta primers were used for the PCR. TCRdb's copy holds only in-frame clones and misses some; the assay was immunoSEQ multiplex PCR. The sample has roughly 120,000 clones; approximately 74% are singletons. The data were obtained in a study of cytomegalovirus exposure and HLA in healthy donors. The overall study: Roughly 85 million unique TCRs from HLA-typed donors made up an early data release.

With 3 bases removed from V and 4 bases from J, the gap between germline ends came to 12 bases. The CDR3 loop spans 15 amino acids. Germline V CDR1 and CDR2: SGHTA, FQGNSA. Specimen: PBMCs. The source of this sequence is a woman aged 45-60 years in good health and CMV-seropositive. The chain recombines TRBV7-2 with TRBJ2-2; D possibly corresponds to TRBD2 (5 bases). CDR3 sequence: CASSFFGRGTGELFF. The CDR3 DNA reads as TGTGCCAGCAGCTTCTTTGGACGGGGCACCGGGGAGCTGTTTTTT.